Listed here are 5 T cell receptor beta chains from one sample, sequenced in a study of regulatory T cells in long-lasting Graves disease. The time point denotes: newly diagnosed GD, antithyroid drugs for less than 3 months. Generation of the TCR library employed RNA extracted from PBMCs. Library construction for TCR beta used iRepertoire HTBI primers and Arm-PCR of CDR3 regions. TCRdb reprocessed the multiplex PCR reads with MiXCR, giving one entry per CDR3 protein. The sample has hundreds of thousands of distinct CDR3 sequences; about 12% are singletons. These records were also assigned to another study, of T cells in Graves' hyperthyroidism and ophthalmopathy.

The sample here was peripheral blood mononuclear cells (PBMCs), taken at new diagnosis, from a patient treated with antithyroid drugs. The receptors originated from a woman in her 30s with Graves disease.

This rearrangement joins TRBV5-1 to TRBJ1-1; the match to TRBD1 covers 7 bases. The CDR3 loop spans 15 amino acids. Losses at the gene ends were 0 bases for V and 1 base for J; bases not matched to a gene: 3. The germline V gene encodes CDR1 SGHRS and CDR2 YFSETQ. The CDR3 DNA reads TGCGCCAGCAGCTTGGCTAACAGGGGGAACACTGAAGCTTTCTTT. It is translated as CASSLANRGNTEAFF.

This clonotype was seen at least ten times. The chain uses TRBV12-3 or TRBV12-4 and TRBJ2-7; 7 positions match TRBD1. The V segment lost 8 bases and the J segment 3 bases; nucleotides outside the gene matches: 13. The CDR3 extends over 15 amino acids. The CDR3 DNA reads as TGTGCCAGCGGGTCCCGACAGGGAACCCTCTACGAGCAGTACTTC. It is translated as CASGSRQGTLYEQYF.

The table lists this clonotype with many counts. CDR3 loop: CASSYSFPSGTADTQYF. The CDR3 region has the DNA TGTGCCAGCAGTTACTCGTTCCCTAGCGGCACTGCAGATACGCAGTATTTT. The rearrangement uses TRBV6-5 and TRBJ2-3; 7 nucleotides line up with TRBD2. Germline V gives CDR1 MNHEY, CDR2 SVGAGI. The CDR3 has 17 amino acids. Trimming took 0 bases from V and 4 from J; bases not matched to a gene: 10.

This clonotype was found many times. The chain has TRBV19 and TRBJ1-2; 7 bases align to TRBD1. Germline V gene sequence: CDR1 LNHDA, CDR2 SQIVND (reference sequence). There are 19 residues in the CDR3. The V gene end was trimmed by 3 bases and the J gene end by 1 base; junction bases not matched to a gene: 17. CDR3 protein: CASSMFGGGRGKFNYGYTF. The DNA for the CDR3 is TGTGCCAGTAGTATGTTCGGTGGCGGCAGGGGGAAGTTTAACTATGGCTACACCTTC.

This clonotype was seen repeatedly, ten times or more. V and J are TRBV12-3 or TRBV12-4 and TRBJ2-1; 7 bases are shared with TRBD2. V lost 6 bases, J lost 3 bases, and 11 bases stayed unmatched. The CDR3 totals 16 residues. DNA for the CDR3: TGTGCCAGCAGGGTCGGCGGGGAGGGGCTCTACAATGAGCAGTTCTTC. It codes for CASRVGGEGLYNEQFF.